This TCR beta chain was sequenced for a study of CD8+CD57+ T cells in acquired aplastic anemia. The template for TCR beta VDJ and CDR3 sequence profiling was genomic DNA. Each CDR3 protein is one row after TCRdb ran MiXCR on the reads. The sample comprises around 180,000 distinct CDR3 sequences, about three fifths of which are singletons, and roughly 42% rests with the top ten. Germline CDR1 and CDR2: SNHLY and FYNNEI. The CDR3 totals 14 residues. Trimming pared 2 bases from V and 0 bases from J, leaving 5 bases between. This clonotype originated in a human donor in good health. The chain links TRBV2 to TRBJ1-3, with D hard to call. The sequenced material came from sorted CD4+, CD8+, or CD8+CD57+ T cells (not recorded which) from PBMCs. In DNA, the CDR3 is TGTGCCAGCAGTGAAACCGGCTCTGGAAACACCATATATTTT. It yields the protein CASSETGSGNTIYF.